These T cell receptor beta chains were read from a single sample in a study of blood T cell repertoires in COVID-19. Measured with immunoSEQ multiplex PCR; TCRdb has only the in-frame clones, and not every one. The data show approximately 300,000 clones, 70% to 90% seen once. The sample consisted of peripheral blood. The receptors shown here come from a woman between 45 and 60 years old with active or convalescent COVID-19. CDR3s leave out the opening cysteine and the closing phenylalanine or tryptophan. A D gene is named only where the DNA matches it firmly.

D gene,V gene,CDR3 protein
TRBD1,TRBV18,ASSPSTGVNSPLH
-,TRBV28,ASSLTGINYGYT
TRBD1,TRBV5-1,ASSLPGTGARAF
-,TRBV2,ASSPSMIYEQY
-,TRBV11-2,ASSLTGPPKNIQY
TRBD1,TRBV24-1,ATRRDRDNEKLF
-,TRBV14,ASSQFRQAHLNEKLF
TRBD1,TRBV2,ASSARGRQQPQH
-,TRBV19,ASSTPGRGAVGELF
TRBD2,TRBV18,ANTGLAGGETQY
-,TRBV6-5,ASSPQANYGYT
-,TRBV20-1,SASRQGEGYT
-,TRBV7-9,ASSPRAPGEKLF
TRBD2,TRBV4-2,ASSQEFLQREGRYEQY
TRBD2,TRBV19,ASNVAGGTEQF
-,TRBV25-1,ASLEPLNTEAF
-,TRBV18,ASSPGQTEGYT
-,TRBV19,ASSMAGRNQPQH
-,TRBV7-9,ASPRTAGSNTGELF
-,TRBV27,ASSLGGAGGYGYT
-,TRBV19,ASSMGGRISYNEQF
TRBD1,TRBV5-5,ASSWTGSGNTIY
-,TRBV10-1,ATVIPNRDKLNTEAF
-,TRBV3-1/TRBV3-2,ASSPSESRFNTEAF
-,TRBV3-1/TRBV3-2,ASSLGPHPSPDTQY
TRBD2,TRBV19,ASGRGRALEQF
TRBD1,TRBV27,ASSFSRQGRSPLH
-,TRBV18,ASSPTVSRTEAF
-,TRBV19,ASSSFRELTEAF
-,TRBV4-2,ASSQVQGYEQY
TRBD2,TRBV27,ASSPGLAAPYEQY
TRBD1,TRBV9,ASSSGTVPYEQY
-,TRBV3-1/TRBV3-2,ASSQAPGVITGELF
-,TRBV3-1/TRBV3-2,ASSQSWGGGAF
-,TRBV3-1/TRBV3-2,ASSQDRSGYT
-,TRBV11-2,ASSLVGWGADGYT
-,TRBV28,ASSASTDTQY
-,TRBV9,ASSEDSFSANEQF
TRBD1,TRBV29-1,SVEGGQGSAFSYNEQF
-,TRBV6-5,ASSSGQSLNTGELF
-,TRBV12-3/TRBV12-4,ASSPSEAGELF
-,TRBV30,AWSVAGSTEAF
TRBD1,TRBV19,ASSRTGGDAREQF
-,TRBV5-5,ASSFKSRTDTQY
-,TRBV20-1,SASGRISYNEQF
TRBD1,TRBV5-6,ASSLTGGSTDTQY
-,TRBV7-9,ASSDDRTAYT
TRBD2,TRBV4-2,ASSQGLAGANEQY
TRBD1,TRBV4-2,ASSQAGGGQY
TRBD2,TRBV28,ASEIAGGRNGELF
-,TRBV28,ASSLGGSKGYT
-,TRBV12-3/TRBV12-4,ASGTNLEAF
TRBD2,TRBV20-1,SASPASGRWEQY
TRBD2,TRBV11-3,ASSDGRGATTDTQY
TRBD1,TRBV7-7,ASSRLGTGVLNTGELF